Listed below are T cell receptor beta chains from one sample, sequenced in a study of blood T cells in healthy people across ages. TCRdb re-analysed the 5' RACE reads in MiXCR, keeping a single row per CDR3 protein. There are hundreds of thousands of distinct CDR3 sequences in the sample; about 20% occur only once, and around a fifth lies in the top ten. Sequencing was performed on blood. The receptors shown here come from a man in his sixties or seventies in good health. CDR3s include the opening cysteine and the closing phenylalanine or tryptophan. The D gene is left open where the match is weak. Part of the rows lack a size; the others show once, few, many or a class for expanded clones.

few,-,TRBJ1-3,TRBV5-1,CASSGHDTIYF,TGCGCCAGCAGCGGGCACGACACCATATATTTT
few,-,TRBJ2-3,TRBV7-2,CASSLLVGGTSTDTQYF,TGTGCCAGCAGCTTACTTGTCGGCGGGACTAGCACAGATACGCAGTATTTT
-,TRBD2,TRBJ2-5,TRBV28,CASSLPAGGVQETQYF,TGTGCCAGCAGTTTACCCGCGGGGGGGGTACAAGAGACCCAGTACTTC
-,-,TRBJ2-7,TRBV11-2,CASSPPRGLVGYEQYF,TGTGCCAGCAGCCCCCCCCGGGGATTGGTAGGCTACGAGCAGTACTTC
-,TRBD1,TRBJ1-1,TRBV7-9,CASSSQGRSEAFF,TGTGCCAGCAGCTCACAGGGGAGGAGTGAAGCTTTCTTT
-,TRBD1,TRBJ1-5,TRBV5-6,CASSTLDRVGQPQHF,TGTGCCAGCAGCACCCTGGACAGGGTCGGTCAGCCCCAGCATTTT
-,TRBD2,TRBJ2-4,TRBV11-3,CASSSGLATKNIQYF,TGTGCCAGCAGCTCGGGACTAGCGACTAAAAACATTCAGTACTTC
few,TRBD2,TRBJ2-1,TRBV10-3,CAISMIAGVTGNEQFF,TGTGCCATCAGTATGATAGCGGGAGTCACGGGGAATGAGCAGTTCTTC
-,-,TRBJ2-3,TRBV4-3,CAFRTGRVAADTQYF,TGCGCCTTTCGGACCGGGAGAGTCGCAGCAGATACGCAGTATTTT
-,-,TRBJ1-2,TRBV12-3/TRBV12-4,CASRPTGVVNYGYTF,TGTGCCAGCCGCCCCACTGGAGTGGTTAACTATGGCTACACCTTC
-,-,TRBJ2-5,TRBV24-1,CATSATLHQETQYF,TGTGCCACCAGTGCTACCCTCCACCAAGAGACCCAGTACTTC
-,-,TRBJ1-3,TRBV7-2,CASSLALAGVSGNTIYF,TGTGCCAGCAGCTTAGCGCTGGCAGGCGTATCTGGAAACACCATATATTTT
-,-,TRBJ1-5,TRBV5-5,CASSALQSNQPQHF,TGTGCCAGCAGCGCCTTACAGAGCAATCAGCCCCAGCATTTT
-,-,TRBJ1-5,TRBV5-6,CASSSSGQHVYSNQPQHF,TGTGCCAGCAGCTCCAGTGGGCAGCACGTTTATAGCAATCAGCCCCAGCATTTT
-,-,TRBJ1-4,TRBV13,CASSTPGSSNEKLFF,TGTGCCAGCAGCACCCCGGGGAGTTCTAATGAAAAACTGTTTTTT
-,TRBD2,TRBJ2-7,TRBV6-6,CASRTSGGGFVEQYF,TGTGCCAGCAGGACCTCCGGGGGGGGTTTTGTCGAGCAGTACTTC
-,TRBD1,TRBJ2-2,TRBV28,CASRIQGGNTGELFF,TGTGCCAGCAGGATACAGGGGGGGAACACCGGGGAGCTGTTTTTT
-,TRBD1,TRBJ2-2,TRBV28,CASSQGAGLFF,TGTGCCAGCAGCCAGGGGGCGGGACTGTTTTTT
few,-,TRBJ2-2,TRBV9,CASSPNTYTGELFF,TGTGCCAGCAGCCCTAATACATACACCGGGGAGCTGTTTTTT
-,-,TRBJ1-4,TRBV4-3,CASSQGRASTNEKLFF,TGCGCCAGCAGCCAAGGGCGCGCTTCAACTAATGAAAAACTGTTTTTT
few,TRBD1,TRBJ2-7,TRBV6-4,CASSDSKDRFDYEQYF,TGTGCCAGCAGTGACTCGAAGGACAGGTTCGATTACGAGCAGTACTTC
-,-,TRBJ2-3,TRBV20-1,CSARDEAEYTDTQYF,TGCAGTGCTAGAGATGAGGCGGAGTACACAGATACGCAGTATTTT
-,-,TRBJ1-2,TRBV20-1,CSARVTASLRGYTF,TGCAGTGCTAGAGTCACTGCCTCTCTCCGTGGCTACACCTTC
-,TRBD1,TRBJ1-1,TRBV4-2,CASSQPDRVGTEAFF,TGTGCCAGCAGCCAACCCGACAGGGTGGGGACTGAAGCTTTCTTT
-,-,TRBJ2-3,TRBV21-1,CASSKAKLAGRDTQYF,TGTGCCAGCAGCAAAGCGAAACTAGCGGGAAGGGATACGCAGTATTTT
few,TRBD2,TRBJ2-1,TRBV12-3/TRBV12-4,CASSLNGGGRQFF,TGTGCCAGCAGTTTAAACGGGGGGGGCCGGCAGTTCTTC
many,-,TRBJ1-2,TRBV29-1,CSVGQNYGYTF,TGCAGCGTTGGACAGAACTATGGCTACACCTTC
many,TRBD2,TRBJ2-1,TRBV29-1,CSVVRLAGASYNEQFF,TGCAGCGTTGTGCGGCTAGCGGGAGCCTCCTACAATGAGCAGTTCTTC
-,-,TRBJ1-2,TRBV24-1,CATGRGSGDYGYTF,TGTGCCACCGGTCGAGGCAGCGGAGACTATGGCTACACCTTC
many,-,TRBJ2-4,TRBV12-3/TRBV12-4,CASSLFGIAKNIQYF,TGTGCCAGCAGTTTATTCGGGATAGCCAAAAACATTCAGTACTTC
-,TRBD2,TRBJ2-5,TRBV7-2,CASSLVLLAKETQYF,TGTGCCAGCAGCTTAGTCTTACTAGCGAAAGAGACCCAGTACTTC
few,-,TRBJ2-6,TRBV24-1,CATSGPSPGRGANVLTF,TGTGCCACCAGTGGTCCCTCACCGGGACGTGGGGCCAACGTCCTGACTTTC
-,-,TRBJ1-1,TRBV5-1,CASSLARATEAFF,TGTGCCAGCAGCTTAGCGCGGGCGACTGAAGCTTTCTTT
many,TRBD1,TRBJ1-4,TRBV20-1,CSARDFQGATNEKLFF,TGCAGTGCTAGAGATTTCCAGGGGGCGACTAATGAAAAACTGTTTTTT
many,TRBD2,TRBJ2-1,TRBV5-1,CASSSIAGDYNEQFF,TGCGCCAGCAGCTCCATAGCGGGGGATTACAATGAGCAGTTCTTC
-,TRBD1,TRBJ2-5,TRBV3-1,CASSHRTGMETQYF,TGTGCCAGCAGCCACCGGACAGGGATGGAGACCCAGTACTTC
many,TRBD2,TRBJ2-1,TRBV5-1,CASSGGGGGAYNEQFF,TGCGCCAGCAGCGGCGGAGGTGGGGGGGCCTACAATGAGCAGTTCTTC
few,TRBD1,TRBJ1-2,TRBV12-3/TRBV12-4,CASRLTGERSYTF,TGTGCCAGCAGGTTGACAGGGGAAAGGAGCTACACCTTC
few,-,TRBJ2-3,TRBV24-1,CATSDKGVSSTDTQYF,TGTGCCACCAGTGACAAAGGGGTTTCTAGCACAGATACGCAGTATTTT
-,-,TRBJ2-1,TRBV19,CASSGRSSYNEQFF,TGTGCCAGTAGTGGGAGGAGCTCCTACAATGAGCAGTTCTTC
-,TRBD2,TRBJ2-1,TRBV19,CASSLRVLAVEQFF,TGTGCCAGTAGTCTCCGAGTCCTAGCGGTAGAGCAGTTCTTC
few,-,TRBJ2-5,TRBV5-1,CASSLVSRERKETQYF,TGCGCCAGCAGCCTGGTTTCCCGGGAGAGGAAAGAGACCCAGTACTTC
few,TRBD1,TRBJ1-1,TRBV6-6,CASSAGGAINTEAFF,TGTGCCAGCAGCGCAGGGGGGGCGATTAACACTGAAGCTTTCTTT